This T cell receptor beta chain was captured in a study of T cell repertoires in cytomegalovirus infection. General study findings and limits: In two of eight donors, the top clonotype was HLA-C-restricted CMV-specific.

In its sample, this clonotype was seen many times. Its specificity is not known. Germline CDR1 reads MNHGY; CDR2 reads SAAAGT. Losses at the gene ends were 2 bases for V and 0 bases for J; bases not matched to a gene: 7. The CDR3 contains 18 residues. TCRdb independently ran MiXCR on the reads; one entry per CDR3 protein. This table holds a few hundred thousand distinct CDR3 sequences, almost 30% found once. The TCR sequence derives from a human donor in good health (CMV status not recorded). Some clones in this sample may be carry-over from other donors' samples. V and J are TRBV6-8 and TRBJ1-5; 10 nucleotides agree with TRBD1. This specimen consisted of cultured PBMCs, obtained from culture after CMV antigen stimulation. CDR3 nucleotide sequence: TGTGCCAGCAGTTACAGCCGGGACAGGGGAGATAGCAATCAGCCCCAGCATTTT. Translation gives CASSYSRDRGDSNQPQHF.